This T cell receptor beta chain derives from a study of lymphopenia after photon versus proton radiotherapy. On this clone itself: The antigen remains undetermined.

Study-wide points: Better survival with proton therapy was suggested as possible, not demonstrated. Under photons, naive T cells and diversity fell while effector/memory populations rose. Oligoclonal CD8+ Temra expansion after nadir drove photon patients' diversity drop.

Generated by immunoSEQ multiplex PCR, the TCRdb table keeps only in-frame clones and is missing some. This table holds 35,000 to 40,000 clones, roughly 84% found once. The trim removed 3 bases at V and 1 base at J, leaving 3 bases unmatched. The CDR3 has 16 residues. CDR1 SQVTM and CDR2 ANQGSEA come from the germline V gene. This sequence was found in a man aged 50-60 years with gastric cancer. Here the sequenced sample was peripheral blood, taken from a patient treated with photon-based radiotherapy. The chain joins TRBV29-1 to TRBJ2-3; TRBD2 agrees at 14 bases. Here the CDR3 DNA reads TGCAGCGTTGAGGGACTAGCGGGAGTAGGCACAGATACGCAGTATTTT. As protein: CSVEGLAGVGTDTQYF.